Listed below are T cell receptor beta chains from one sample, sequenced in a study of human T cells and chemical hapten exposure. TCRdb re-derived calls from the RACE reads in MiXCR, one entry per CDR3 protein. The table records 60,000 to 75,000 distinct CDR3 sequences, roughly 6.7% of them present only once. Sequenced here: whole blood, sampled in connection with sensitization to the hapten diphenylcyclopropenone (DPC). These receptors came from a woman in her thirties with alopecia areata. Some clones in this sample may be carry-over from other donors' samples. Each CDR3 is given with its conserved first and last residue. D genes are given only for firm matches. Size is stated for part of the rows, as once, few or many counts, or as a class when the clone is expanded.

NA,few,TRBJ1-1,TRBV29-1,CSVSWARAEAFF,TGCAGCGTTTCTTGGGCACGGGCTGAAGCTTTCTTT
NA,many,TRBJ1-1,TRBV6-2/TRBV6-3,CAVTANTEAFF,TGTGCCGTAACAGCTAACACTGAAGCTTTCTTT
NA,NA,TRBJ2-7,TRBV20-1,CSARTLYEQYF,TGCAGTGCGAGGACACTTTACGAGCAGTACTTC
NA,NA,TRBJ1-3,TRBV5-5,CASSFLPTFLSGNTIYF,TGTGCCAGCAGCTTTCTACCCACCTTCCTCTCTGGAAACACCATATATTTT
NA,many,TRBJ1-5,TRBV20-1,CSVGQPQHF,TGCAGTGTCGGTCAGCCCCAGCATTTT
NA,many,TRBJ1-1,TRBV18,CASSPYGTEAFF,TGTGCCAGCTCACCGTATGGGACTGAAGCTTTCTTT
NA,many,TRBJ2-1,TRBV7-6,CASSLGGSPNEQFF,TGTGCCAGCAGCTTAGGGGGCTCTCCGAATGAGCAGTTCTTC
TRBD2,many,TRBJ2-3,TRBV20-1,CSARASPGLAGGTDTQYF,TGCAGTGCTAGAGCATCTCCGGGACTAGCGGGGGGTACAGATACGCAGTATTTT
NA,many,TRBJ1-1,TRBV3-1,CASSRDSEAFF,TGTGCCAGCAGTCGTGACAGTGAAGCTTTCTTT
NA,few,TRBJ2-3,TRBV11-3,CASSFRDRDTQYF,TGTGCCAGCAGCTTCCGGGATAGAGATACGCAGTATTTT
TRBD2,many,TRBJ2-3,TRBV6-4,CASSDSTSGGTDTQYF,TGTGCCAGCAGTGACTCGACTAGCGGGGGGACAGATACGCAGTATTTT
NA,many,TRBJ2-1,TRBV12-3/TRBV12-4,CASNVRAYNEQFF,TGTGCCAGCAACGTCCGTGCCTACAATGAGCAGTTCTTC
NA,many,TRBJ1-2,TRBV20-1,CSARDWYAGHRGYTF,TGCAGTGCTAGAGATTGGTACGCGGGACATCGTGGCTACACCTTC
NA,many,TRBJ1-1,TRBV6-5,CASSYNFGTEAFF,TGTGCCAGCAGTTACAATTTTGGCACTGAAGCTTTCTTT
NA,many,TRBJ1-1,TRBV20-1,CSARTVPNTEAFF,TGCAGTGCACGGACGGTTCCGAACACTGAAGCTTTCTTT
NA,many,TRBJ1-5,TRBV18,CASSPSPTTYSNQPQHF,TGTGCCAGCTCACCATCGCCGACCACGTATAGCAATCAGCCCCAGCATTTT
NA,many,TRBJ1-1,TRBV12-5,CASGLTPGLSGDTEAFF,TGTGCTAGTGGTTTGACCCCGGGACTCTCTGGAGACACTGAAGCTTTCTTT
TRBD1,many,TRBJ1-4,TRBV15,CATSRRQGGEKLFF,TGTGCCACCAGCCGCCGACAGGGCGGTGAAAAACTGTTTTTT
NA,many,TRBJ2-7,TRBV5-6,CASSLAVPYEQYF,TGTGCCAGCAGCTTGGCCGTTCCCTACGAGCAGTACTTC
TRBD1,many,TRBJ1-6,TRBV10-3,CAVGQGVGDNSPLHF,TGTGCCGTGGGACAGGGGGTCGGCGATAATTCACCCCTCCACTTT
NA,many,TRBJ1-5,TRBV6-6,CASSRDRTSNQPQHF,TGTGCCAGCAGTCGTGACAGGACTAGCAATCAGCCCCAGCATTTT
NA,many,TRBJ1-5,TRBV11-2,CASSPGPPQPQHF,TGTGCCAGCAGCCCGGGTCCGCCTCAGCCCCAGCATTTT
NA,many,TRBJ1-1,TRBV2,CASSEARQAGAEAFF,TGTGCCAGCAGTGAAGCGCGCCAGGCTGGCGCTGAAGCTTTCTTT
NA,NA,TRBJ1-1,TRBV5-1,CASSLGGATEAFF,TGCGCCAGCAGCTTGGGGGGGGCCACTGAAGCTTTCTTT
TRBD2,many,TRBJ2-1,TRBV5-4,CASTPGLAPYNEQFF,TGTGCCAGCACCCCCGGACTAGCACCCTACAATGAGCAGTTCTTC
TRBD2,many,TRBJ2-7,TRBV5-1,CASSPGTTGEQYF,TGCGCCAGCAGCCCTGGGACTACCGGGGAGCAGTACTTC
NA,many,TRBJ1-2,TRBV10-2,CASSPGIPQYGYTF,TGCGCCAGCAGCCCAGGGATCCCCCAGTATGGCTACACCTTC
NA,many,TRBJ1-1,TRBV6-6,CAIAGRANTEAFF,TGTGCCATTGCGGGGCGGGCGAACACTGAAGCTTTCTTT
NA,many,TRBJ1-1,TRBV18,CASSPLQGEAFF,TGTGCCAGCTCACCTCTACAGGGCGAAGCTTTCTTT
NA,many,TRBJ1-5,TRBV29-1,CSVGQANFNQPQHF,TGCAGCGTTGGACAGGCTAATTTCAATCAGCCCCAGCATTTT
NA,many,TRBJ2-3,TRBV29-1,CSARPQSLSTDTQYF,TGCAGCGCACGTCCCCAATCGCTTTCCACAGATACGCAGTATTTT
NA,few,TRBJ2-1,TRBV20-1,CSAPIDNEQFF,TGCAGTGCCCCAATAGACAATGAGCAGTTCTTC
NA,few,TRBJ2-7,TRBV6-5,CASRSYPATGYEQYF,TGTGCCAGCAGGTCCTACCCGGCTACAGGCTACGAGCAGTACTTC
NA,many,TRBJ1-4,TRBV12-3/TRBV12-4,CASSLGRTTNEKLFF,TGTGCCAGCAGTTTAGGGCGGACAACTAATGAAAAACTGTTTTTT
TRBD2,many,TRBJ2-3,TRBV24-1,CATSEGSSGGREDTQYF,TGTGCCACCAGTGAGGGGAGTAGCGGGGGGCGGGAAGATACGCAGTATTTT
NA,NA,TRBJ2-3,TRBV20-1,CSARVVDTQYF,TGCAGTGCTAGAGTGGTAGATACGCAGTATTTT
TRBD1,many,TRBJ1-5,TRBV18,CASSLLWGDRNQPQHF,TGTGCCAGCTCACTTCTCTGGGGGGACAGGAATCAGCCCCAGCATTTT
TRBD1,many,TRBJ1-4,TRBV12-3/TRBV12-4,CASSDREEGEKLFF,TGTGCCAGCTCAGACAGGGAAGAAGGTGAAAAACTGTTTTTT
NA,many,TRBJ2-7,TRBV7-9,CASSPTTGPYEQYF,TGTGCCAGCAGCCCCACGACAGGACCCTACGAGCAGTACTTC
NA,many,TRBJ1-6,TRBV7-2,CASSSLNRGSLHF,TGTGCCAGCAGCTCTTTAAATCGGGGTAGCCTCCACTTT
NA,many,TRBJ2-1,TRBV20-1,CSARPPSSYNEQFF,TGCAGTGCTCGGCCCCCGAGCTCCTACAATGAGCAGTTCTTC
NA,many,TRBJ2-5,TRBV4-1,CASSQVAVRGETQYF,TGCGCCAGCAGCCAAGTAGCGGTACGGGGAGAGACCCAGTACTTC